This is a list of T cell receptor beta chains from one sample in a study of blood T cell repertoires in COVID-19. TCRdb's table, derived via immunoSEQ multiplex PCR, lists solely in-frame clones and lacks some. Altogether roughly 160,000 clones are present, around 89% being singletons, with the ten largest covering 25% to 30%. Specimen: peripheral blood. These receptors came from a man aged 55 to 70 with acute or convalescent COVID-19. CDR3s leave out the opening cysteine and the closing phenylalanine or tryptophan. Some rows mark clone size as missing; the rest say once, few, many or name a class of expanded clone.

v_gene | abundance | CDR3aa
TRBV7-9 | NA | ASSLPPGDTQY
TRBV18 | NA | ASSLTGVYTEAF
TRBV7-2 | NA | ASSLWGGSGNTIY
TRBV27 | NA | ASRPRQGFNEKLF
TRBV6-5 | once | ASRRQGSNTGELF
TRBV5-4 | NA | ASSADINTGELF
TRBV11-3 | once | ASSPRQGARGETQY
TRBV5-1 | once | ASSLGTAGQGAGGSNQPQH
TRBV12-3/TRBV12-4 | once | ASSFTRDNEQF
TRBV2 | NA | ASKEPNSPLH
TRBV28 | once | ASSLGGYEQY
TRBV7-2 | once | ASSLAGGWGGSTDTQY
TRBV11-3 | NA | ASSLAGTEAF
TRBV15 | NA | ATSPVGTPTYEQY
TRBV5-1 | NA | ASRQLNTEAF
TRBV15 | NA | ATSGGGTFNEQF
TRBV6-5 | NA | ASSRTSGSYEQY
TRBV27 | once | ATPRVRATNTGELF
TRBV6-5 | once | ASSPRSMNTEAF
TRBV9 | NA | ASSPRGGTNTEAF
TRBV24-1 | NA | ATSDIGTEETQY
TRBV27 | NA | ASRLMGPNEKLF
TRBV27 | NA | ASSSDREEEKLF
TRBV24-1 | NA | ATSETGLGNQPQH
TRBV25-1 | NA | ASSKTGRESGNTIY